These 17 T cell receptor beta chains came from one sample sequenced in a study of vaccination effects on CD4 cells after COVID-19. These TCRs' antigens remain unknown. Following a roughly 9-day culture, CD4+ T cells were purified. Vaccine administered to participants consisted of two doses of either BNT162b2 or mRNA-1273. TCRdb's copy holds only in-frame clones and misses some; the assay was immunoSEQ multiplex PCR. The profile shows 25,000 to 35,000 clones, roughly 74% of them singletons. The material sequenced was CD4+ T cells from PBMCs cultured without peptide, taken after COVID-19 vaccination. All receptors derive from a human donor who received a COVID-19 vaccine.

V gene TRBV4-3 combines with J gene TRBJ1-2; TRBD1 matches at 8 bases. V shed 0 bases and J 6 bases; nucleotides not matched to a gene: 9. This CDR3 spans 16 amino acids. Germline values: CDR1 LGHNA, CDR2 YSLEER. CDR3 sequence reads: CASSQDYPGGYDGYTF. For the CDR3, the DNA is TGCGCCAGCAGCCAAGATTATCCAGGGGGCTACGATGGCTACACCTTC.

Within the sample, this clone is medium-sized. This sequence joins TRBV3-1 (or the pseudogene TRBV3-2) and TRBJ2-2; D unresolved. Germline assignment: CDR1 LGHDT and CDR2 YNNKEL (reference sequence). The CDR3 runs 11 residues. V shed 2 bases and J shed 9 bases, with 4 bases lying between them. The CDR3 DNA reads TGTGCCAGCAGCCAACTCCGGGAGCTGTTTTTT. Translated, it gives CASSQLRELFF.

Here the CDR3 reads CASSPLGTAKYEQYF. The CDR3 nucleotides are TGTGCCAGCAGCCCGCTGGGGACAGCGAAGTACGAGCAGTACTTC. The chain is built from TRBV6-2 or TRBV6-3 and TRBJ2-7, with 7 nucleotides matching TRBD1. V shed 6 bases, J shed 4 bases, and the junction held 12 bases outside the gene matches. This CDR3 contains 15 residues. Germline CDR1 reads MNHEY; CDR2 reads SVGEGT.

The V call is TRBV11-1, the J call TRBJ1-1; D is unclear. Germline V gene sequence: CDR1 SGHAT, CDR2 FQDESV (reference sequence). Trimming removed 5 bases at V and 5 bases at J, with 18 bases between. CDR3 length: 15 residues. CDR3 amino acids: CASSHSRDLGTEAFF. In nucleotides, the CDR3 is TGTGCCAGCAGCCATAGCCGAGATCTTGGGACTGAAGCTTTCTTT.

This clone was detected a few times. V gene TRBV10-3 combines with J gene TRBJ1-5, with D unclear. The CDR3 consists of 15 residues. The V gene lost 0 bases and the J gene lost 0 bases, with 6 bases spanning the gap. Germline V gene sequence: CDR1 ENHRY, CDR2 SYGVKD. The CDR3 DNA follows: TGTGCCATCAGTGAGTCAGCAGATAGCAATCAGCCCCAGCATTTT. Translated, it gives CAISESADSNQPQHF.

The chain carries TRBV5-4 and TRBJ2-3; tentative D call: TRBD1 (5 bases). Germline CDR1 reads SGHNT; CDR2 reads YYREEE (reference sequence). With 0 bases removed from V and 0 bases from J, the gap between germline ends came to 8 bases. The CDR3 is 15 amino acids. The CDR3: CASSLVGQSTDTQYF. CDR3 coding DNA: TGTGCCAGCAGCTTGGTGGGGCAAAGCACAGATACGCAGTATTTT.

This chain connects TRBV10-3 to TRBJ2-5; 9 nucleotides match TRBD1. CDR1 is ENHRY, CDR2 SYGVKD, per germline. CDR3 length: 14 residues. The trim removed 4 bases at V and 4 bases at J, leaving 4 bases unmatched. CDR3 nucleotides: TGTGCCATCAGTGCGAAACAGGGGGCAGAGACCCAGTACTTC. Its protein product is CAISAKQGAETQYF.

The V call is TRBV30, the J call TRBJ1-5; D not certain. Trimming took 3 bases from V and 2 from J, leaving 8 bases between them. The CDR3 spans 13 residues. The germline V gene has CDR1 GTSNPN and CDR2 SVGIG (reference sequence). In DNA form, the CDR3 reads TGTGCCTGGAGCCAGAACCGCAATCAGCCCCAGCATTTT. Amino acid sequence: CAWSQNRNQPQHF.

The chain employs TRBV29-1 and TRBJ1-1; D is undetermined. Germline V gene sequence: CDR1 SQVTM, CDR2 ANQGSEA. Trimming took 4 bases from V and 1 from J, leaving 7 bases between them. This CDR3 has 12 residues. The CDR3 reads CSVVEGNTEAFF. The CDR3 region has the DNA TGCAGCGTTGTTGAGGGGAACACTGAAGCTTTCTTT.

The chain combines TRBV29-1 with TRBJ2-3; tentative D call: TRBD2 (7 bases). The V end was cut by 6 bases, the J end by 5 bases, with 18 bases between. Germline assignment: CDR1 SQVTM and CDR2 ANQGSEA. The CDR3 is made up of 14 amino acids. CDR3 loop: CSVAGGGGRDTQYF. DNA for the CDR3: TGCAGCGTCGCCGGAGGCGGGGGCCGAGATACGCAGTATTTT.

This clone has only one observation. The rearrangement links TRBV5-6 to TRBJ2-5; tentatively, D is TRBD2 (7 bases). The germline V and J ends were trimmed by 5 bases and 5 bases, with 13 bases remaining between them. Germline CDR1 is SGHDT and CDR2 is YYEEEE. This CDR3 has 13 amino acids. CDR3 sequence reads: CASSGGAGETQYF. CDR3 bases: TGTGCCAGCAGTGGGGGGGCGGGGGAGACCCAGTACTTC.

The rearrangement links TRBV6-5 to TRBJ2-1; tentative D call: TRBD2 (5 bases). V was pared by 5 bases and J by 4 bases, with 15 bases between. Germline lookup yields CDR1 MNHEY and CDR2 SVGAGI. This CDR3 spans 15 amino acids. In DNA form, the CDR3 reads TGTGCCAGCAGTCCTGAGGGCCAGGCTTACAATGAGCAGTTCTTC. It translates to CASSPEGQAYNEQFF.

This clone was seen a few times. The CDR3 spells CASSRLEGTTEAFF. CDR3 DNA: TGTGCCAGCAGCCGGCTCGAGGGGACCACTGAAGCTTTCTTT. The V call is TRBV7-2, the J call TRBJ1-1; D is perhaps TRBD1 (5 bases). The CDR3 consists of 14 residues. Trimming shortened V by 5 bases and J by 4 bases, and 14 bases separated the two germline ends. Germline CDR1 SGHTA, CDR2 FQGNSA. Filled out from reference TRBV7-2 and TRBJ1-1, the complete variable domain reads GAGVSQSPSNKVTEKGKDVELRCDPISGHTALYWYRQSLGQGLEFLIYFQGNSAPDKSGLPSDRFSAERTGGSVSTLTIQRTQQEDSAVYLCASSRLEGTTEAFFGQGTRLTVV.

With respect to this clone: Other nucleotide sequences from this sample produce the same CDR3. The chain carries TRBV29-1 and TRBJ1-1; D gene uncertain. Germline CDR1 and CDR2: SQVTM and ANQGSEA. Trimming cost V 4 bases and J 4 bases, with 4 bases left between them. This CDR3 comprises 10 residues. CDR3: CSVGVTEAFF. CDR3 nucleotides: TGCAGCGTTGGAGTCACTGAAGCTTTCTTT.

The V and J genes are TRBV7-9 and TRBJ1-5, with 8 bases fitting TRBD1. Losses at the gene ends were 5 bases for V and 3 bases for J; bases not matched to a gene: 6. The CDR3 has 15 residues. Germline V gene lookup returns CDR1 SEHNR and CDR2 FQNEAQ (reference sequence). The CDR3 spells CASSLMGQVNQPQHF. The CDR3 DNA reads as TGTGCCAGCAGCCTGATGGGACAGGTCAATCAGCCCCAGCATTTT.

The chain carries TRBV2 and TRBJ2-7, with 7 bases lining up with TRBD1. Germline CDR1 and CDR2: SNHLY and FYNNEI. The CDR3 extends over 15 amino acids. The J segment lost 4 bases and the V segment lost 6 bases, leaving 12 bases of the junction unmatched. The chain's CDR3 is CASSLTPGTEYEQYF. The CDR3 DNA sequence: TGTGCCAGCAGCCTCACCCCCGGGACAGAATACGAGCAGTACTTC.

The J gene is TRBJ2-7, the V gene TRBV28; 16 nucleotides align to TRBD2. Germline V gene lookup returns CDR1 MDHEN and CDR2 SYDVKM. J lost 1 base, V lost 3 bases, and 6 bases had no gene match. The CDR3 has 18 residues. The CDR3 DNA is TGTGCCAGCAGTTTGGGGACTAGCGGGAGGGCGGATTCCTACGAGCAGTACTTC. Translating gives CASSLGTSGRADSYEQYF.